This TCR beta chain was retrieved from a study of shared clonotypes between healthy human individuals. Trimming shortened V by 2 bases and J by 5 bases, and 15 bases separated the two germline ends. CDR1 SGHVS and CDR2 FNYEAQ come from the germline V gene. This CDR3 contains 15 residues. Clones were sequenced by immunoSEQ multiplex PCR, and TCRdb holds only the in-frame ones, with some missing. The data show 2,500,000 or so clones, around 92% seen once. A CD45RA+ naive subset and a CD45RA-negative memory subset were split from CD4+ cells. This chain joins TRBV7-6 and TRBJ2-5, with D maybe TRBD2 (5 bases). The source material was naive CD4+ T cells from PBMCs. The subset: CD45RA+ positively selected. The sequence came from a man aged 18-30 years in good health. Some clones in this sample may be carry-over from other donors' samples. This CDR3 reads CASSLYKGRGETQYF. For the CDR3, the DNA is TGTGCCAGCAGCTTATATAAGGGCCGCGGGGAGACCCAGTACTTC.